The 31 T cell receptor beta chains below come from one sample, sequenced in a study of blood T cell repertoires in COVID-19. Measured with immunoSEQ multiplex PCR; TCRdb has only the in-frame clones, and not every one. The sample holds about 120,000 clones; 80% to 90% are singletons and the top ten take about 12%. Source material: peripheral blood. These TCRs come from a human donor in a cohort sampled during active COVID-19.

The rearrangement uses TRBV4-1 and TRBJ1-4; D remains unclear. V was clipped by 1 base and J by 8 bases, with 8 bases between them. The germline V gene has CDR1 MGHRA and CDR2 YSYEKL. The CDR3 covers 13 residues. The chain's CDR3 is CASSQVTGEKLFF. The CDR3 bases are TGCGCCAGCAGCCAAGTTACGGGAGAAAAACTGTTTTTT.

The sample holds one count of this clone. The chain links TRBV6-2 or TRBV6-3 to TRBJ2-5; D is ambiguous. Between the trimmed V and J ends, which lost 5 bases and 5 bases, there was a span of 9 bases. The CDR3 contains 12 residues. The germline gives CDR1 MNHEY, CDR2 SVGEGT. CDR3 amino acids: CASSMNGETQYF. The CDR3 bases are TGTGCCAGCAGTATGAACGGGGAGACCCAGTACTTC.

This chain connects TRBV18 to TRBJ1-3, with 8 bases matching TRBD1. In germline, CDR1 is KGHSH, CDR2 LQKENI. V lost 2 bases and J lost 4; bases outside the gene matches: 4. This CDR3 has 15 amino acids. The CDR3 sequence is CASSPAGGSGNTIYF. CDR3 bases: TGTGCCAGCTCACCAGCAGGGGGCTCAGGAAACACCATATATTTT.

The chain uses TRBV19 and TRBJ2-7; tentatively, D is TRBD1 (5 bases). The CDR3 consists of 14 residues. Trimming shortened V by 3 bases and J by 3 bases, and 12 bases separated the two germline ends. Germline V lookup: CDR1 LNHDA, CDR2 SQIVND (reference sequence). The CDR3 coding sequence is TGTGCCAGTAGTATGGCAGGGCTCGACTACGAGCAGTACTTC. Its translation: CASSMAGLDYEQYF.

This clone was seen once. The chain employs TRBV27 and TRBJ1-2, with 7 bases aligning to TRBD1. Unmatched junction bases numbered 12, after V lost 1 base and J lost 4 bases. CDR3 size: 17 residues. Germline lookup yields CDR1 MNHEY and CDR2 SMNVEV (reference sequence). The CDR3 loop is CASSLWGGTANLYGYTF. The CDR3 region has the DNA TGTGCCAGCAGTTTATGGGGCGGGACAGCCAACCTCTATGGCTACACCTTC.

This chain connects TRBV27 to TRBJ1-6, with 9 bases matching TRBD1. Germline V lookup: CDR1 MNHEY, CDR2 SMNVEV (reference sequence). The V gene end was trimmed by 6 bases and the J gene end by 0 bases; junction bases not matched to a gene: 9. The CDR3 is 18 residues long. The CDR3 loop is CASSPGTGISSYNSPLHF. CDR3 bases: TGTGCCAGCAGCCCCGGGACAGGGATTAGCTCCTATAATTCACCCCTCCACTTT.

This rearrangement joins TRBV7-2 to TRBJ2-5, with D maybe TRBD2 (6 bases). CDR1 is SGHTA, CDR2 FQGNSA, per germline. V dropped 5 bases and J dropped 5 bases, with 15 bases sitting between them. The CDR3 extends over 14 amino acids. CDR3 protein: CASSQDPSAETQYF. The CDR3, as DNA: TGTGCCAGCAGCCAAGACCCTAGCGCTGAGACCCAGTACTTC.

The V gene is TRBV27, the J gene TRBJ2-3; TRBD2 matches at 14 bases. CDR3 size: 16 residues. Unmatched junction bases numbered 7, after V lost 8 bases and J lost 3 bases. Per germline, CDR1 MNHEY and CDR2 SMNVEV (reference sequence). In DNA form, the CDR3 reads TGTGCCAGCCGACTAGCGGGGGGGATTATGACAGATACGCAGTATTTT. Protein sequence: CASRLAGGIMTDTQYF.

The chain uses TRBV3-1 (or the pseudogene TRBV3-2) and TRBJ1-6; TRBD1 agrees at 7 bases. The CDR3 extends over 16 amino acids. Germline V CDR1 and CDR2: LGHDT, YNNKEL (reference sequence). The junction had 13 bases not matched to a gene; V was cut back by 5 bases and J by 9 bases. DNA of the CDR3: TGTGCCAGCAGCTCCTACGGACAGGAATTGGGTTCACCCCTCCACTTT. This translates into CASSSYGQELGSPLHF.

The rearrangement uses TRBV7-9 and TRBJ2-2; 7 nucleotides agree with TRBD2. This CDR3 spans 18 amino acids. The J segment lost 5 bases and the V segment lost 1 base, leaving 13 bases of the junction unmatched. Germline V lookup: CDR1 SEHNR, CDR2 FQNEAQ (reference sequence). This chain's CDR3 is CASSLGAGGAGGTGELFF. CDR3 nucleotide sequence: TGTGCCAGCAGCTTAGGCGCCGGCGGGGCCGGGGGGACCGGGGAGCTGTTTTTT.

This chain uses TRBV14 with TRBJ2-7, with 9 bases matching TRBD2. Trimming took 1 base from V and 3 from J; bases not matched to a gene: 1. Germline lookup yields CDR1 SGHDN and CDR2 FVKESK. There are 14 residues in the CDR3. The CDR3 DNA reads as TGTGCCAGCAGCCAAGGACTAGCGGTCTACGAGCAGTACTTC. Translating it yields CASSQGLAVYEQYF.

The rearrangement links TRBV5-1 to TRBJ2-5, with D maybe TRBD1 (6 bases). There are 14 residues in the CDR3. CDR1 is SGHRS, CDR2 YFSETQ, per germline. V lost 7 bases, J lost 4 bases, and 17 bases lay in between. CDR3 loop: CASAPWETGETQYF. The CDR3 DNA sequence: TGCGCCAGCGCCCCGTGGGAGACAGGAGAGACCCAGTACTTC.

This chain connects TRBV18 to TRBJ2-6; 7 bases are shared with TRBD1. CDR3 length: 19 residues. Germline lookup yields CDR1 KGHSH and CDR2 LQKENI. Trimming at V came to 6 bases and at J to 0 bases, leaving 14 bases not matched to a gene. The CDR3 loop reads CASSLRSMTGSSGANVLTF. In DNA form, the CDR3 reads TGTGCCAGCTCCCTACGTTCAATGACAGGGTCCTCTGGGGCCAACGTCCTGACTTTC.

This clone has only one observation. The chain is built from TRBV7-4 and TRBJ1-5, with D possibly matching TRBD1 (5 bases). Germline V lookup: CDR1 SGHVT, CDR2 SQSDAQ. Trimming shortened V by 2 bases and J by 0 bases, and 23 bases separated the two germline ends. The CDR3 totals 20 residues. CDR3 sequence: CASSLKERGKGFYSNQPQHF. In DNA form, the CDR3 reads TGTGCCAGCAGCTTAAAAGAACGGGGGAAGGGGTTTTATAGCAATCAGCCCCAGCATTTT.

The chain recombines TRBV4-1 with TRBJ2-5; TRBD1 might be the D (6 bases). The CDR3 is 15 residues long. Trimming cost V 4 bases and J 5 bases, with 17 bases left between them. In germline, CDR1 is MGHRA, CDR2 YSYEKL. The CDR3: CASSPAGQGIETQYF. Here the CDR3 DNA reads TGCGCCAGCAGCCCTGCCGGTCAGGGGATCGAGACCCAGTACTTC.

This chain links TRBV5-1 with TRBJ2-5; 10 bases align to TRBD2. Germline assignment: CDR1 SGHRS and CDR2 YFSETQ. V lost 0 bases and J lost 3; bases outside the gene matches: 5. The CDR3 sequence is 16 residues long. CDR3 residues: CASSLVASGGKETQYF. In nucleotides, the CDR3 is TGCGCCAGCAGCTTGGTGGCTAGCGGGGGCAAAGAGACCCAGTACTTC.

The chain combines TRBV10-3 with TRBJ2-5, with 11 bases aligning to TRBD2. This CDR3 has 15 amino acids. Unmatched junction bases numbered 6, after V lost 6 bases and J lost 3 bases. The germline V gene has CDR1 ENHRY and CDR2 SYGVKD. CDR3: CAISLAGGGEETQYF. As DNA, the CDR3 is TGTGCCATCAGCCTAGCGGGGGGAGGGGAAGAGACCCAGTACTTC.

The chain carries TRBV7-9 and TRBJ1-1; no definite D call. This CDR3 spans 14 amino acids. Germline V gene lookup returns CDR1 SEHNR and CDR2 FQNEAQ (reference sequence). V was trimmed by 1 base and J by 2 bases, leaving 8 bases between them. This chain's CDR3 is CASSLVGSNTEAFF. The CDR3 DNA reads TGTGCCAGCAGCTTAGTGGGCTCAAACACTGAAGCTTTCTTT.

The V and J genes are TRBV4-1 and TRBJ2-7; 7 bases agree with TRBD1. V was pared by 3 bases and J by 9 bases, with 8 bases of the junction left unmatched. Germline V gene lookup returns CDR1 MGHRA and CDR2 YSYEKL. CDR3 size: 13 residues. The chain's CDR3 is CASSHQDRDVQYF. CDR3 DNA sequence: TGCGCCAGCAGCCACCAAGACAGGGATGTGCAGTACTTC.

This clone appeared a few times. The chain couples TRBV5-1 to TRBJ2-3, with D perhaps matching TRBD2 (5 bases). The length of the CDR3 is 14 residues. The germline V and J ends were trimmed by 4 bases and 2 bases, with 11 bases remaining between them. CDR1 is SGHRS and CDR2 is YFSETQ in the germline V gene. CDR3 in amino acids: CASSVGLYTDTQYF. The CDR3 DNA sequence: TGCGCCAGCAGCGTCGGACTGTACACAGATACGCAGTATTTT. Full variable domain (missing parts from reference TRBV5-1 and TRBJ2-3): KAGVTQTPRYLIKTRGQQVTLSCSPISGHRSVSWYQQTPGQGLQFLFEYFSETQRNKGNFPGRFSGRQFSNSRSEMNVSTLELGDSALYLCASSVGLYTDTQYFGPGTRLTVL.

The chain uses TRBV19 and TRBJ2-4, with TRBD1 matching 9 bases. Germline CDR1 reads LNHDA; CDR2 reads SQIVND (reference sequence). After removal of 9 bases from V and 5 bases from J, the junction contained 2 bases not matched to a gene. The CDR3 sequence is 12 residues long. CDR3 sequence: CASRDRENIQYF. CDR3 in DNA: TGTGCCAGCCGGGACAGGGAAAACATTCAGTACTTC.

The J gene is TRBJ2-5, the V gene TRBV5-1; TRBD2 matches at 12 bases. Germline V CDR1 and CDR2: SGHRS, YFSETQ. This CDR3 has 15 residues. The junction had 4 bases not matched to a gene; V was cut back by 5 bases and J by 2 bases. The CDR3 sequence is CASRSTSGGQETQYF. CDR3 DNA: TGCGCCAGCAGGTCGACTAGCGGGGGACAAGAGACCCAGTACTTC.

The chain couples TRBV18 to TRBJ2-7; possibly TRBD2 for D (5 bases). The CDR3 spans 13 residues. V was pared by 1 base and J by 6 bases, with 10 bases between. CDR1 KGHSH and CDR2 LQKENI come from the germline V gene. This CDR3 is CASSPQWETEQYF. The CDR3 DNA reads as TGTGCCAGCTCACCACAATGGGAGACCGAGCAGTACTTC.

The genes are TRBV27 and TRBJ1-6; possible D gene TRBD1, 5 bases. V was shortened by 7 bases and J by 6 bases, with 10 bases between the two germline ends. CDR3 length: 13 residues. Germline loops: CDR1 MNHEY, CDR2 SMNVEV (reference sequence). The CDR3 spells CASKGSPNSPLHF. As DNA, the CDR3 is TGTGCCAGCAAGGGGTCCCCTAATTCACCCCTCCACTTT.

This CDR3 reads CASSLAPDSSTGELFF. CDR3 nucleotide sequence: TGTGCCAGCAGCTTGGCCCCCGACTCCTCAACCGGGGAGCTGTTTTTT. The chain combines TRBV7-6 with TRBJ2-2; no reliable D call. This CDR3 has 16 residues. In germline, CDR1 is SGHVS, CDR2 FNYEAQ. The V gene lost 3 bases and the J gene lost 5 bases, with 16 bases spanning the gap.

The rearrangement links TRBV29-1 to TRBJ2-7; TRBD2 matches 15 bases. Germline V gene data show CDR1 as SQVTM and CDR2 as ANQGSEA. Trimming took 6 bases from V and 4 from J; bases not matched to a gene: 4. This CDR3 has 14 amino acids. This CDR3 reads CSVGTSGGTYEQYF. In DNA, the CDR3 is TGCAGCGTCGGGACTAGCGGGGGGACGTACGAGCAGTACTTC.

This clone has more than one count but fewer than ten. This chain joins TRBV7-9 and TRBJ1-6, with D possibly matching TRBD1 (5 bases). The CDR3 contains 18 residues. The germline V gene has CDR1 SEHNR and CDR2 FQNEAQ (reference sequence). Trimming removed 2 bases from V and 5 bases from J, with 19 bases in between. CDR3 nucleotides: TGTGCCAGCAGCTTAACGGCGGGAGGGGTGGAGAATAATTCACCCCTCCACTTT. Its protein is CASSLTAGGVENNSPLHF.

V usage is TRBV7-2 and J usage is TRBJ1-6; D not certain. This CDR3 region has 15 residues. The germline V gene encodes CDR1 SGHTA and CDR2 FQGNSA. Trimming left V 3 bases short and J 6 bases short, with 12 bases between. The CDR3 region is CASSFEEVPNSPLHF. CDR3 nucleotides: TGTGCCAGCAGCTTTGAGGAGGTGCCTAATTCACCCCTCCACTTT.

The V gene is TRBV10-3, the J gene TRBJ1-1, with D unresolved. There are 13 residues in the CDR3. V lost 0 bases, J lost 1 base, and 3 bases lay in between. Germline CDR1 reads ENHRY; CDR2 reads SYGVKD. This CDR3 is CAISESSNTEAFF. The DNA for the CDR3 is TGTGCCATCAGTGAGTCCTCGAACACTGAAGCTTTCTTT.

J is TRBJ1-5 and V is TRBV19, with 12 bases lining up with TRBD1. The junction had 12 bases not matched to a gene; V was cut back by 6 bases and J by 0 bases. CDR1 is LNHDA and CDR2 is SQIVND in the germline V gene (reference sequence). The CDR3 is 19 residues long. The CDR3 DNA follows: TGTGCCAGTAGCGCTACCGGGACAGGGGGCTTCAATAGCAATCAGCCCCAGCATTTT. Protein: CASSATGTGGFNSNQPQHF.

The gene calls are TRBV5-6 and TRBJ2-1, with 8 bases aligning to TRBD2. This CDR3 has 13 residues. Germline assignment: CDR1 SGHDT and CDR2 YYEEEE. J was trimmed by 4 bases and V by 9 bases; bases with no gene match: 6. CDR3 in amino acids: CATTGGAYNEQFF. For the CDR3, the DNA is TGTGCCACCACGGGGGGGGCTTACAATGAGCAGTTCTTC.